Shown below are 4 T cell receptor beta chains from a single sample sequenced in a study of blood T cell repertoires in COVID-19. Libraries were prepared by immunoSEQ multiplex PCR; TCRdb keeps only in-frame clonotypes and omits some of them. Counted here are 90,000 or so clones, roughly 86% occurring once; the ten biggest clones make up about 18%. Sequences were obtained from peripheral blood. Receptor source: a human donor in a cohort sampled during active COVID-19.

The CDR3: CASSSRGEQYF. The DNA of the CDR3 is TGTGCCAGCAGTTCAAGGGGCGAGCAGTACTTC. The gene calls are TRBV6-5 and TRBJ2-7; perhaps TRBD1 as D (5 bases). V gave up 4 bases and J gave up 6 bases, with 7 bases separating them. The germline gives CDR1 MNHEY, CDR2 SVGAGI. The CDR3 loop spans 11 amino acids.

The chain recombines TRBV13 with TRBJ2-7, with 7 bases identical to TRBD1. CDR3 size: 14 residues. Germline V gene lookup returns CDR1 PRHDT and CDR2 FYEKMQ (reference sequence). The V segment lost 5 bases and the J segment 6 bases; nucleotides outside the gene matches: 10. The CDR3 region has the DNA TGTGCCAGCAGCACTGACGACAGGGCCGGCGAGCAGTACTTC. It specifies CASSTDDRAGEQYF. Together with reference TRBV13 and TRBJ2-7, the CDR3 gives the full variable domain: AAGVIQSPRHLIKEKRETATLKCYPIPRHDTVYWYQQGPGQDPQFLISFYEKMQSDKGSIPDRFSAQQFSDYHSELNMSSLELGDSALYFCASSTDDRAGEQYFGPGTRLTVT.

The chain is built from TRBV2 and TRBJ1-2; no definite D call. This CDR3 region has 12 residues. V was trimmed by 4 bases and J by 8 bases, leaving 11 bases between them. Germline-derived CDR1 and CDR2 are SNHLY and FYNNEI. CDR3 nucleotides: TGTGCCAGCAGTGTGGCCCCGGGAGGCTACACCTTC. This sequence encodes CASSVAPGGYTF.

The J gene is TRBJ1-2, the V gene TRBV6-5, with 10 bases aligning to TRBD1. V dropped 4 bases and J dropped 6; count of bases not matched to a gene: 2. This CDR3 region has 13 residues. The germline V gene encodes CDR1 MNHEY and CDR2 SVGAGI. For the CDR3, the DNA is TGTGCCAGCAGTTTAGACAGGGGGCATGGCTACACCTTC. It translates to CASSLDRGHGYTF.